This TCR beta chain is drawn from a study of Ad26.COV2.S vaccination and SARS-CoV-2 variants. This clone was found a few times. Its target is unknown. This sample's treatment: around 19 received Ad26.COV2.S at low or high dose, single or two shots; roughly five received placebo; per-sample allocation not given. Samples came from day 63 after the first vaccine or placebo injection. The donor was a Boston adult aged 18-55 years. The germline CDR1 and CDR2 sequences are DFQATT and SNEGSKA (reference sequence). CDR3 length equals 16 residues. V lost 3 bases, J lost 2 bases, and 14 bases lay in between. Study-wide points: Vaccinees showed greater spike-specific TCR breadth than placebo recipients.

Assay used: immunoSEQ multiplex PCR; TCRdb lists only in-frame clones, some missing. The sample holds approximately 300,000 clones, 85% seen once. The sample was peripheral blood, taken in a trial of Ad26.COV2.S vaccine versus placebo. V gene TRBV20-1 combines with J gene TRBJ1-6, with D unclear. This receptor was identified in a person aged 18-60 years who received the Ad26.COV2.S COVID-19 vaccine or a placebo. This CDR3 reads CSASTRIGPYNSPLHF. In DNA form, the CDR3 reads TGCAGTGCTAGTACCAGGATAGGCCCCTATAATTCACCCCTCCACTTT.